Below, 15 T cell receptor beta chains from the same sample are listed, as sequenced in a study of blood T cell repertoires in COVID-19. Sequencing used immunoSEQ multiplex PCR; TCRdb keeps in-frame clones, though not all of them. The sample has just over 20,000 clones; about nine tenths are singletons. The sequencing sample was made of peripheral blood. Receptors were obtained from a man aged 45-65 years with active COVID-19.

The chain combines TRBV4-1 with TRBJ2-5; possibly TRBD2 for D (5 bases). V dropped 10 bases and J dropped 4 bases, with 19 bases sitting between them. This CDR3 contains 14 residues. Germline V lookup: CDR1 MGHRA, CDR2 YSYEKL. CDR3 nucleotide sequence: TGCGCCACCAGTGCACTAGGAATTGGAGAGACCCAGTACTTC. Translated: CATSALGIGETQYF.

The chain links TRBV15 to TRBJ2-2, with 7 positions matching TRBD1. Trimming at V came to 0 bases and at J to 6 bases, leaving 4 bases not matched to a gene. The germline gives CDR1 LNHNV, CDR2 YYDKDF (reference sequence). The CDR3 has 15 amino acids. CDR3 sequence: CATSRDRQGPGELFF. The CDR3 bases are TGTGCCACCAGCAGAGATCGACAGGGCCCCGGGGAGCTGTTTTTT.

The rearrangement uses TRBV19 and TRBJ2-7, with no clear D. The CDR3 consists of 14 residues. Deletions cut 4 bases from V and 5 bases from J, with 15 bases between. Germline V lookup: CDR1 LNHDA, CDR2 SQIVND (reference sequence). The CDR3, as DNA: TGTGCCAGTAGTAACGGAGCTGGGTTGGACGAGCAGTACTTC. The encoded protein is CASSNGAGLDEQYF.

CDR3 DNA sequence: TGCGCCAGCAGTGAGTCGAAAAGGACAGGGGCTTTTGGTTACACCTTC. Protein: CASSESKRTGAFGYTF. The chain carries TRBV10-2 and TRBJ1-2, with TRBD1 matching over 9 bases. After removal of 0 bases from V and 11 bases from J, the junction contained 13 bases not matched to a gene. CDR3 length: 16 residues. The germline V gene encodes CDR1 WSHSY and CDR2 SAAADI.

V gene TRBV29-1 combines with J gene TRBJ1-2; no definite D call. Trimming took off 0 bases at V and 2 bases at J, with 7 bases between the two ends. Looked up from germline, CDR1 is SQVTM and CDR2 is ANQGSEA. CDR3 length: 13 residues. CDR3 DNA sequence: TGCAGCGTTGAAGATGAAGCCAACTATGGCTACACCTTC. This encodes CSVEDEANYGYTF.

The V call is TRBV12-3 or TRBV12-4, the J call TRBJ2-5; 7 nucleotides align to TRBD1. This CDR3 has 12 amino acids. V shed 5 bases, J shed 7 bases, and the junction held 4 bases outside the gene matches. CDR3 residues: CASSPNRGTQYF. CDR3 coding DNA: TGTGCCAGCAGTCCCAACAGGGGGACCCAGTACTTC.

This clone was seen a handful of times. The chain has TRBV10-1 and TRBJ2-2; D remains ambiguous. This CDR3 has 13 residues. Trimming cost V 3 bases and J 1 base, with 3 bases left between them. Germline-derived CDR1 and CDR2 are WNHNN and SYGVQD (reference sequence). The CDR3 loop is CASSDMNTGELFF. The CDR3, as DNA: TGCGCCAGCAGTGATATGAACACCGGGGAGCTGTTTTTT.

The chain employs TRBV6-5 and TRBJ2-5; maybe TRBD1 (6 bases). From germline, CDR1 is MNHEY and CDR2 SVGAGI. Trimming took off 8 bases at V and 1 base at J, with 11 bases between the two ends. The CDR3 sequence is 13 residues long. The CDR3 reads CASSEGGQETQYF. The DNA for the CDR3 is TGTGCCAGCTCGGAAGGGGGCCAAGAGACCCAGTACTTC.

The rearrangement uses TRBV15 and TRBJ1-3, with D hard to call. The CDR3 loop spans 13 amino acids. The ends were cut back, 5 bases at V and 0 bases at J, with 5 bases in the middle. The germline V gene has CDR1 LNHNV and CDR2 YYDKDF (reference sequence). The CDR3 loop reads CATSPNSGNTIYF. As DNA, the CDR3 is TGTGCCACCAGCCCTAACTCTGGAAACACCATATATTTT. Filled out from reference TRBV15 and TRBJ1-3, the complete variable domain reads DAMVIQNPRYQVTQFGKPVTLSCSQTLNHNVMYWYQQKSSQAPKLLFHYYDKDFNNEADTPDNFQSRRPNTSFCFLDIRSPGLGDTAMYLCATSPNSGNTIYFGEGSWLTVV.

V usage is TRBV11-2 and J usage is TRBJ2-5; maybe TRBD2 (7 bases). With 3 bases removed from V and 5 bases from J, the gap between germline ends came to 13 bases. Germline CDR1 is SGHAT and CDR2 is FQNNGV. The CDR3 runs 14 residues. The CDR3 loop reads CASSFAGAGETQYF. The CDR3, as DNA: TGTGCCAGCAGCTTTGCGGGGGCCGGGGAGACCCAGTACTTC.

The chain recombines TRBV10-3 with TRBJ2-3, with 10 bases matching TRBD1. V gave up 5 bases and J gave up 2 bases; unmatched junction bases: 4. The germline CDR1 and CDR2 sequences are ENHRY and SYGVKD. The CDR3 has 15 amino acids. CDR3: CAISLGQGTTDTQYF. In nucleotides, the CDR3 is TGTGCCATCAGTTTGGGACAGGGGACCACAGATACGCAGTATTTT.

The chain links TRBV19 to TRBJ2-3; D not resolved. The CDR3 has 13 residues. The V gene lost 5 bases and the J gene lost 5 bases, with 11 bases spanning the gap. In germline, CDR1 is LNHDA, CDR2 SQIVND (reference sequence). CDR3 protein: CASSSQVGDTQYF. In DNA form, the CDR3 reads TGTGCCAGTAGTTCCCAGGTAGGAGATACGCAGTATTTT.

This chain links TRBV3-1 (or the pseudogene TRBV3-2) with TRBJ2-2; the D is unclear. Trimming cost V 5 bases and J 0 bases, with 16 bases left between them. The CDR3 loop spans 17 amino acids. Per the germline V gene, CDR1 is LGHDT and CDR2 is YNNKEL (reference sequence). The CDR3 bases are TGTGCCAGCAGCTACCTTCAGACTGTCCCGAACACCGGGGAGCTGTTTTTT. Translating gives CASSYLQTVPNTGELFF.

CDR3 nucleotides: TGTGCCAGCAGCGCTCGCGGGGGAGGGTCGGGAGAGACCCAGTACTTC. This encodes CASSARGGGSGETQYF. This rearrangement joins TRBV7-2 to TRBJ2-5; 7 bases match TRBD2. The CDR3 extends over 16 amino acids. V dropped 5 bases and J dropped 4; count of bases not matched to a gene: 13. The germline V gene encodes CDR1 SGHTA and CDR2 FQGNSA.

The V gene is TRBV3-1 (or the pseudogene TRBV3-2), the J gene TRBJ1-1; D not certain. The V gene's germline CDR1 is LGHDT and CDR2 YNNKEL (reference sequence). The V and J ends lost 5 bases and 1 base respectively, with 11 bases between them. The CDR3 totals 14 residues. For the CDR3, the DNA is TGTGCCAGCAGCTCAATTTCAGAGAACACTGAAGCTTTCTTT. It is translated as CASSSISENTEAFF.